The 23 T cell receptor beta chains presented below share a single source sample, sequenced in a study of molecular identifiers for immune sequencing clone quantification. Using its own MiXCR run on the PCR reads, TCRdb lists one record per CDR3 protein. The sample carries about 500,000 distinct CDR3 sequences, 20% to 25% recorded once. Sequencing used naive CD8+ T cells from blood, with Jurkat cell RNA spiked in. The subset: FACS-sorted CD8+CD4-CCR7+CD45RA+ naive T cells. These receptors came from a human donor in good health. Some libraries in this study had Jurkat cell RNA spiked in.

This clonotype was counted a few times. V gene TRBV27 combines with J gene TRBJ1-1; no firm D call. The CDR3 sequence is 14 residues long. From germline, CDR1 is MNHEY and CDR2 SMNVEV (reference sequence). The ends were cut back, 3 bases at V and 0 bases at J, with 8 bases in the middle. CDR3 amino acids: CASSLNSVNTEAFF. The CDR3 nucleotides read TGTGCCAGCAGTTTGAACAGTGTGAACACTGAAGCTTTCTTT.

This clonotype was recorded a few times. The chain uses TRBV6-5 and TRBJ2-7, with 14 nucleotides matching TRBD2. The CDR3 totals 15 residues. Looked up from germline, CDR1 is MNHEY and CDR2 is SVGAGI. J gave up 7 bases and V 5 bases, and 7 bases lay outside the gene matches. CDR3 DNA: TGTGCCAGCAGTCACGGGACTAGCGGGAGTGGGGAGCAGTACTTC. This sequence encodes CASSHGTSGSGEQYF.

This clonotype was observed at least ten times. The rearrangement joins TRBV29-1 to TRBJ2-7; D may correspond to TRBD1 or TRBD2 (5 bases each). Germline CDR1 is SQVTM and CDR2 is ANQGSEA. Between the trimmed V and J ends, which lost 7 bases and 0 bases, there was a span of 13 bases. The CDR3 totals 13 residues. CDR3 DNA: TGCAGCGGCCGGGACGGAGGCTCCTACGAGCAGTACTTC. Its translation is CSGRDGGSYEQYF.

The V call is TRBV7-2, the J call TRBJ2-5, with D possibly matching TRBD2 (6 bases). Germline V gene sequence: CDR1 SGHTA, CDR2 FQGNSA. Trimming shortened V by 3 bases and J by 0 bases, and 11 bases separated the two germline ends. This CDR3 has 15 amino acids. DNA for the CDR3: TGTGCCAGCAGCTTGTTGGAGGGGCACCAAGAGACCCAGTACTTC. Amino acids: CASSLLEGHQETQYF.

Concerning this clonotype itself: A single base separates this from a much larger clone, so it may be a read error. The chain combines TRBV6-5 with TRBJ2-3; D is ambiguous. Germline V gives CDR1 MNHEY, CDR2 SVGAGI. The CDR3 is 16 amino acids. V was pared by 2 bases and J by 5 bases, with 17 bases between. This CDR3 reads CASSYPTADVQDTQYF. The CDR3 DNA is TGTGCCAGCAGTTACCCTACCGCCGACGTGCAAGATACGCAGTATTTT.

This clonotype was recorded at least ten times. The CDR3, as DNA: TGTGCCAGCAGTTACTCCCGTGGGGTAGCCAAAAACATTCAGTACTTC. Its translation is CASSYSRGVAKNIQYF. V gene TRBV6-5 combines with J gene TRBJ2-4; no definite D call. Per the germline V gene, CDR1 is MNHEY and CDR2 is SVGAGI. This CDR3 is 16 amino acids long. V lost 0 bases and J 0 bases, leaving 9 bases between the germline ends.

This clonotype showed up many times. The rearrangement joins TRBV29-1 to TRBJ2-3; maybe TRBD2 (6 bases). CDR1 and CDR2 from the germline V gene are SQVTM and ANQGSEA. Trimming cost V 2 bases and J 1 base, with 13 bases left between them. The CDR3 loop spans 15 amino acids. CDR3 DNA: TGCAGCGTTGAATGGGAGGAAGGAGGCACAGATACGCAGTATTTT. Encoded protein: CSVEWEEGGTDTQYF.

The chain joins TRBV5-4 to TRBJ2-1, with no clear D. The CDR3 sequence is 16 residues long. The V end was cut by 4 bases, the J end by 7 bases, with 21 bases between. Germline values: CDR1 SGHNT, CDR2 YYREEE (reference sequence). CDR3 residues: CASSVPQTRTDNEQFF. The CDR3 bases are TGTGCCAGCAGCGTACCCCAAACCCGCACGGATAATGAGCAGTTCTTC. The full variable domain, completed using reference TRBV5-4 and TRBJ2-1, is ETGVTQSPTHLIKTRGQQVTLRCSSQSGHNTVSWYQQALGQGPQFIFQYYREEENGRGNFPPRFSGLQFPNYSSELNVNALELDDSALYLCASSVPQTRTDNEQFFGPGTRLTVL.

This clonotype was recorded a few times. The V call is TRBV5-4, the J call TRBJ2-7; 8 bases align to TRBD1. V lost 0 bases and J lost 7; bases outside the gene matches: 9. The CDR3 sequence is 15 residues long. CDR1 SGHNT and CDR2 YYREEE come from the germline V gene (reference sequence). The CDR3 here is CASSLEGQGEEEQYF. The CDR3 DNA follows: TGTGCCAGCAGCTTGGAAGGACAGGGAGAGGAAGAGCAGTACTTC.

Concerning this clonotype itself: A clone one base away is much larger, so this may be a read error. This chain uses TRBV6-2 or TRBV6-3 with TRBJ1-1; the D is unclear. The germline V gene has CDR1 MNHEY and CDR2 SVGEGT. The germline V and J ends were trimmed by 6 bases and 6 bases, with 17 bases remaining between them. The length of the CDR3 is 14 residues. The CDR3 sequence is CASRAWTAFSEAFF. Here the CDR3 DNA reads TGTGCCAGCAGGGCCTGGACGGCCTTCTCTGAAGCTTTCTTT.

V is TRBV7-9 and J is TRBJ2-5; the match to TRBD2 covers 7 bases. Germline trimming cut 5 bases from V and 10 bases from J; bases unmatched to any gene: 7. The CDR3 sequence is 12 residues long. Germline values: CDR1 SEHNR, CDR2 FQNEAQ (reference sequence). This CDR3 reads CASSLRGEGQYF. CDR3 nucleotide sequence: TGTGCCAGCAGCCTCAGAGGGGAGGGCCAGTACTTC.

In its sample, this clonotype was seen a few times. V and J are TRBV27 and TRBJ1-5; 10 bases align to TRBD1. The CDR3 has 15 amino acids. Germline lookup yields CDR1 MNHEY and CDR2 SMNVEV (reference sequence). Trimming at V came to 3 bases and at J to 5 bases, leaving 4 bases not matched to a gene. CDR3 DNA sequence: TGTGCCAGCAGTTTTGGGACAGGGGCTCATCAGCCCCAGCATTTT. Encoded protein: CASSFGTGAHQPQHF.

The V and J genes are TRBV27 and TRBJ1-5; D might be TRBD1 (5 bases). Germline CDR1 and CDR2: MNHEY and SMNVEV (reference sequence). The CDR3 sequence is 15 residues long. V was cut by 8 bases and J by 7 bases, with 21 bases left in between. CDR3 amino acids: CASDRRDEGKQPQHF. The DNA for the CDR3 is TGTGCCAGCGATAGACGTGATGAGGGGAAACAGCCCCAGCATTTT.

Ten or more counts support this clonotype. This sequence joins TRBV29-1 and TRBJ2-1, with D possibly matching TRBD2 (5 bases). Trimming took 3 bases from V and 2 from J, leaving 20 bases between them. The CDR3 is 17 amino acids. CDR1 and CDR2 from the germline V gene are SQVTM and ANQGSEA. The CDR3 is CSVDWGSDVVPYNEQFF. For the CDR3, the DNA is TGCAGCGTTGATTGGGGTAGCGACGTCGTCCCCTACAATGAGCAGTTCTTC.

This clonotype was picked up many times. The rearrangement joins TRBV12-3 or TRBV12-4 to TRBJ1-1; D is perhaps TRBD1 (6 bases). The ends were cut back, 5 bases at V and 6 bases at J, with 10 bases in the middle. The CDR3 has 12 amino acids. The CDR3 loop is CASSLQGPEAFF. CDR3 nucleotides: TGTGCCAGCAGTCTTCAGGGGCCTGAAGCTTTCTTT.

The rearrangement links TRBV28 to TRBJ2-1; no firm D call. Germline V lookup: CDR1 MDHEN, CDR2 SYDVKM. The CDR3 sequence is 13 residues long. With 2 bases removed from V and 3 bases from J, the gap between germline ends came to 5 bases. The CDR3 coding sequence is TGTGCCAGCAGTTTAAGGGACTACAATGAGCAGTTCTTC. It yields the protein CASSLRDYNEQFF.

This clonotype was counted many times. The rearrangement links TRBV5-6 to TRBJ1-6, with D possibly matching TRBD1 (5 bases). This CDR3 comprises 15 residues. Trimming removed 0 bases from V and 10 bases from J, with 14 bases in between. Germline-derived CDR1 and CDR2 are SGHDT and YYEEEE. CDR3 DNA: TGTGCCAGCAGCTTGGGTGAAGGCTCAGGGTCACCCCTCCACTTT. Encoded protein: CASSLGEGSGSPLHF.

J is TRBJ1-2 and V is TRBV6-5, with TRBD1 matching 8 bases. From germline, CDR1 is MNHEY and CDR2 SVGAGI. The CDR3 length is 16 residues. The trim removed 0 bases at V and 4 bases at J, leaving 7 bases unmatched. CDR3 in amino acids: CASSYSDRVLTYGYTF. Here the CDR3 DNA reads TGTGCCAGCAGTTACTCGGACAGGGTCCTCACCTATGGCTACACCTTC.

Regarding this clonotype: A much larger clone sits a single nucleotide away, making a read error possible. This chain connects TRBV7-9 to TRBJ1-5; D is ambiguous. The V gene's germline CDR1 is SEHNR and CDR2 FQNEAQ (reference sequence). This CDR3 has 13 residues. CDR3 nucleotides: TGTGCCTGCAGCAATTATAGCAATCAGCCCCAGCATTTT. It codes for CACSNYSNQPQHF.

Concerning this clonotype: At one end, the junction sequence differs from germline, possibly due to a read error. V gene TRBV11-2 combines with J gene TRBJ2-3; TRBD1 agrees at 8 bases. CDR1 and CDR2 from the germline V gene are SGHAT and FQNNGV. CDR3 length: 21 residues. CDR3 loop: CASSFFPYGQGRGLGTDTQCF. CDR3 bases: TGTGCCAGCAGCTTCTTCCCTTACGGACAGGGTAGGGGTTTGGGCACAGATACGCAGTGTTTT.

This clonotype turned up a few times. The CDR3 DNA reads TGTGCCAGCAGTCAAGCAGCGGGGGGGCCTCAAGAGACCCAGTACTTC. It codes for CASSQAAGGPQETQYF. The rearrangement links TRBV12-3 or TRBV12-4 to TRBJ2-5; TRBD2 matches at 10 bases. V trimming: 5 bases; J trimming: 2 bases; junction bases outside the gene matches: 8. This CDR3 has 16 residues.

Remarks on this clonotype: This may be a read error: a much more frequent sequence differs by one nucleotide. The chain uses TRBV4-1 and TRBJ1-2; 8 bases agree with TRBD1. This CDR3 spans 15 amino acids. Germline V gene lookup returns CDR1 MGHRA and CDR2 YSYEKL. J gave up 6 bases and V 6 bases, and 12 bases lay outside the gene matches. In nucleotides, the CDR3 is TGCGCCAGCAGACCCGGCCGGGCAGGGGGCCATGGCTACACCTTC. This gives the protein CASRPGRAGGHGYTF.

This clonotype was found many times. The V and J genes are TRBV28 and TRBJ2-2; a weak D match, TRBD2 (5 bases). V was trimmed by 1 base and J by 7 bases, leaving 16 bases between them. Germline CDR1 reads MDHEN; CDR2 reads SYDVKM. The CDR3 contains 16 residues. CDR3 sequence reads: CASSLFRLGAGGELFF. CDR3 nucleotide sequence: TGTGCCAGCAGTTTATTCCGGCTGGGAGCAGGCGGGGAGCTGTTTTTT.